The next 19 T cell receptor beta chains were all read from a single sample in a study of Ad26.COV2.S vaccination and SARS-CoV-2 variants. The sample's treatment: about 20 received Ad26.COV2.S at low or high dose, single or two shots; roughly five received placebo; per-sample allocation not given. The study sampled participants on day 63 after the first vaccine or placebo injection. Data came from immunoSEQ multiplex PCR; TCRdb stores just in-frame clones and leaves some out. Found here are about 350,000 clones, 88% of them singletons; the top ten hold about 6.4%. The specimen comprised peripheral blood, sampled in a trial of Ad26.COV2.S vaccine versus placebo. The receptors come from a person between 18 and 59 years old who received the Ad26.COV2.S COVID-19 vaccine or a placebo.

The chain combines TRBV4-3 with TRBJ2-1, with 8 bases aligning to TRBD2. V dropped 4 bases and J dropped 8; count of bases not matched to a gene: 13. The CDR3 extends over 16 amino acids. Per the germline V gene, CDR1 is LGHNA and CDR2 is YSLEER. DNA for the CDR3: TGCGCCAGCAGCCTAAGGGGACTAGGGTTTCCCGATGAGCAGTTCTTC. Amino acid sequence: CASSLRGLGFPDEQFF.

The chain is built from TRBV6-2 or TRBV6-3 and TRBJ1-5; 8 nucleotides align to TRBD1. The CDR3 has 15 amino acids. With 2 bases clipped from V and 7 bases from J, the junction kept 7 bases outside the gene matches. Germline V gene sequence: CDR1 MNHEY, CDR2 SVGEGT. The DNA of the CDR3 is TGTGCCAGCAGTTACCGGACAGGGTTATTGCAGCCCCAGCATTTT. Residues: CASSYRTGLLQPQHF.

The V and J genes are TRBV7-2 and TRBJ2-7; 9 nucleotides align to TRBD1. Germline V gene data show CDR1 as SGHTA and CDR2 as FQGNSA. V lost 4 bases to trimming and J lost 4 bases; unmatched junction nucleotides: 11. The CDR3 totals 16 residues. The CDR3 DNA reads TGTGCCAGCAGCTCTAAGGGGGGACAGGGTTTTTACGAGCAGTACTTC. Translation gives CASSSKGGQGFYEQYF.

The chain employs TRBV7-2 and TRBJ1-1; no firm D call. The V and J ends lost 5 bases and 7 bases respectively, with 8 bases between them. This CDR3 spans 11 amino acids. Germline V gives CDR1 SGHTA, CDR2 FQGNSA. CDR3 loop: CASSQRGEAFF. CDR3 bases: TGTGCCAGCAGCCAGCGGGGTGAAGCTTTCTTT.

The chain uses TRBV7-6 and TRBJ2-3; TRBD2 matches at 7 bases. CDR1 SGHVS and CDR2 FNYEAQ come from the germline V gene. The CDR3 loop spans 16 amino acids. The V and J ends lost 5 bases and 3 bases, in that order; junction bases with no gene match: 11. CDR3 protein: CASSLSREKGTDTQYF. CDR3 DNA: TGTGCCAGCAGCCTCTCGCGGGAGAAAGGAACAGATACGCAGTATTTT. Based on the CDR3 plus reference TRBV7-6 and TRBJ2-3, the full variable domain is GAGVSQSPRYKVTKRGQDVALRCDPISGHVSLYWYRQALGQGPEFLTYFNYEAQQDKSGLPNDRFSAERPEGSISTLTIQRTEQRDSAMYRCASSLSREKGTDTQYFGPGTRLTVL.

This chain connects TRBV7-9 to TRBJ2-5, with 9 bases matching TRBD1. The CDR3 contains 17 residues. The V and J ends lost 4 bases and 5 bases, in that order; junction bases with no gene match: 14. CDR1 and CDR2 (germline): SEHNR, FQNEAQ (reference sequence). In nucleotides, the CDR3 is TGTGCCAGCAGCTCCAATCCCGGGACAGGGACCGGGGAGACCCAGTACTTC. Its translation: CASSSNPGTGTGETQYF.

The chain is built from TRBV7-9 and TRBJ1-4; 7 nucleotides align to TRBD1. The junction had 15 bases not matched to a gene; V was cut back by 6 bases and J by 5 bases. CDR1 and CDR2 from the germline V gene are SEHNR and FQNEAQ (reference sequence). The CDR3 spans 17 residues. Here the CDR3 reads CASSFISGTAKNEKLFF. The CDR3 DNA is TGTGCCAGCAGTTTTATATCCGGGACAGCAAAAAATGAAAAACTGTTTTTT.

The chain links TRBV19 to TRBJ2-3; no definite D call. V was shortened by 6 bases and J by 2 bases, with 12 bases between the two germline ends. Germline V gene lookup returns CDR1 LNHDA and CDR2 SQIVND (reference sequence). The CDR3 consists of 14 residues. Written as DNA, the CDR3 is TGTGCCAGTAGGAGAAGGACCACCACAGATACGCAGTATTTT. Translation: CASRRRTTTDTQYF. The full variable domain, its missing parts supplied by reference TRBV19 and TRBJ2-3, is DGGITQSPKYLFRKEGQNVTLSCEQNLNHDAMYWYRQDPGQGLRLIYYSQIVNDFQKGDIAEGYSVSREKKESFPLTVTSAQKNPTAFYLCASRRRTTTDTQYFGPGTRLTVL.

The chain joins TRBV30 to TRBJ1-4; no firm D call. The CDR3 spans 12 residues. With 3 bases removed from V and 8 bases from J, the gap between germline ends came to 10 bases. Germline values: CDR1 GTSNPN, CDR2 SVGIG (reference sequence). The CDR3: CAWRVDGEKLFF. DNA for the CDR3: TGTGCCTGGAGGGTCGATGGGGAAAAACTGTTTTTT.

CDR3 region: CASSQDLTGFGELFF. DNA of the CDR3: TGTGCCAGCAGCCAAGATCTCACAGGTTTCGGGGAGCTGTTTTTT. The chain carries TRBV3-1 (or the pseudogene TRBV3-2) and TRBJ2-2, with D possibly TRBD1 on 5 matching bases. In germline, CDR1 is LGHDT, CDR2 YNNKEL (reference sequence). V was clipped by 0 bases and J by 7 bases, with 12 bases between them. The CDR3 loop spans 15 amino acids.

This clone was observed once. The chain carries TRBV9 and TRBJ2-1; D ambiguous. The CDR3 runs to 15 residues. The V end was cut by 0 bases, the J end by 4 bases, with 11 bases between. The germline V gene encodes CDR1 SGDLS and CDR2 YYNGEE. The CDR3 sequence: CASSVGATLYNEQFF. CDR3 DNA sequence: TGTGCCAGCAGCGTAGGGGCTACTCTTTACAATGAGCAGTTCTTC.

The chain employs TRBV28 and TRBJ1-5; TRBD1 agrees at 11 bases. The CDR3 has 16 amino acids. Per the germline V gene, CDR1 is MDHEN and CDR2 is SYDVKM. With 5 bases clipped from V and 2 bases from J, the junction kept 5 bases outside the gene matches. The CDR3 DNA reads TGTGCCAGCAGTCCCCCGGGACAGGGGGGCAATCAGCCCCAGCATTTT. Translating gives CASSPPGQGGNQPQHF.

The V gene is TRBV5-1, the J gene TRBJ1-4; perhaps TRBD1 as D (5 bases). The V gene's germline CDR1 is SGHRS and CDR2 YFSETQ. There are 17 residues in the CDR3. The ends were cut back, 0 bases at V and 4 bases at J, with 16 bases in the middle. The CDR3, as DNA: TGCGCCAGCAGCTTGGGGTTTTTGACGGACAATAATGAAAAACTGTTTTTT. It specifies CASSLGFLTDNNEKLFF.

V gene TRBV10-3 combines with J gene TRBJ1-1; D possibly corresponds to TRBD1 (6 bases). Per germline, CDR1 ENHRY and CDR2 SYGVKD. CDR3 length: 13 amino acids. Trimming stripped 3 bases from V and 1 base from J, with 6 bases between. As DNA, the CDR3 is TGTGCCATCAGTGACAGGGGGAACACTGAAGCTTTCTTT. It translates to CAISDRGNTEAFF.

The V and J genes are TRBV4-1 and TRBJ2-7; D unresolved. The CDR3 is 15 residues long. V was shortened by 1 base and J by 0 bases, with 10 bases between the two germline ends. Germline assignment: CDR1 MGHRA and CDR2 YSYEKL. The CDR3 bases are TGCGCCAGCAGCCAAGTAGGGCTCTTCTCCTACGAGCAGTACTTC. Protein product: CASSQVGLFSYEQYF.

The rearrangement uses TRBV12-3 or TRBV12-4 and TRBJ1-4, with D uncertain. This CDR3 region has 11 residues. V was cut by 6 bases and J by 8 bases, with 7 bases left in between. The CDR3 sequence is CASRNQEKLFF. CDR3 bases: TGTGCCAGCAGAAATCAGGAAAAACTGTTTTTT.

This CDR3 reads CASSLGWKGTDTQYF. In nucleotides, the CDR3 is TGCGCCAGCAGCTTGGGGTGGAAGGGGACAGATACGCAGTATTTT. The rearrangement joins TRBV5-1 to TRBJ2-3; weak D call: TRBD1 (5 bases). The CDR3 spans 15 residues. From germline, CDR1 is SGHRS and CDR2 YFSETQ. V was clipped by 0 bases and J by 3 bases, with 11 bases between them.

This clone was counted only a few times. This chain links TRBV6-1 with TRBJ2-6; the D is unclear. Germline V gene sequence: CDR1 MNHNS, CDR2 SASEGT. The CDR3 is made up of 14 amino acids. The V gene lost 2 bases and the J gene lost 0 bases, with 2 bases spanning the gap. CDR3 nucleotides: TGTGCCAGCAGTGAACACTCTGGGGCCAACGTCCTGACTTTC. This translates into CASSEHSGANVLTF.

The chain carries TRBV27 and TRBJ2-3; D ambiguous. V lost 2 bases and J lost 4, with 10 bases in between. The germline V gene encodes CDR1 MNHEY and CDR2 SMNVEV (reference sequence). The CDR3 loop spans 14 amino acids. In nucleotides, the CDR3 is TGTGCCAGCAGTTTAGGCATGGGCCCAGATACGCAGTATTTT. This encodes CASSLGMGPDTQYF.